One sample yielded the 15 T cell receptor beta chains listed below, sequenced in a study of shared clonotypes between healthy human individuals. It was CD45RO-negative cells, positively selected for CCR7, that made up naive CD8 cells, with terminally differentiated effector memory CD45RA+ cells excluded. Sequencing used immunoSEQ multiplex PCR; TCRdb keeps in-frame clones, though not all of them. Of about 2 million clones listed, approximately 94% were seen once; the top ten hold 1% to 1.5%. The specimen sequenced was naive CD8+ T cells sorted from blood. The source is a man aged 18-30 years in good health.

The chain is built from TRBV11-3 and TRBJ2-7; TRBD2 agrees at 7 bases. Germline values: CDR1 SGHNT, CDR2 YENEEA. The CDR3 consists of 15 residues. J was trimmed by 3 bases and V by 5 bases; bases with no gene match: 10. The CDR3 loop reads CASSPGTSALYEQYF. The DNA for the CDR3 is TGTGCCAGCAGCCCCGGAACTAGCGCACTCTACGAGCAGTACTTC.

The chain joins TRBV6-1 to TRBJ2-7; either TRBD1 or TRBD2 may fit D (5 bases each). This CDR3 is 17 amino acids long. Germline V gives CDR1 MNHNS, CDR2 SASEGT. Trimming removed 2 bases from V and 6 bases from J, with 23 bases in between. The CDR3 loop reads CASSEPPRWGVGVEQYF. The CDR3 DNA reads TGTGCCAGCAGTGAACCGCCTCGGTGGGGAGTGGGGGTCGAGCAGTACTTC.

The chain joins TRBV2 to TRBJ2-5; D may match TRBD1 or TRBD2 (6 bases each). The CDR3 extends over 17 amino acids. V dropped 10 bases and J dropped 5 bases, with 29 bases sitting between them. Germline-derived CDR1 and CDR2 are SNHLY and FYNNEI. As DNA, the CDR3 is TGTGCCACCCGGGGGCTTTACGGAGAGCCAGGAGGGGAGACCCAGTACTTC. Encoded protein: CATRGLYGEPGGETQYF.

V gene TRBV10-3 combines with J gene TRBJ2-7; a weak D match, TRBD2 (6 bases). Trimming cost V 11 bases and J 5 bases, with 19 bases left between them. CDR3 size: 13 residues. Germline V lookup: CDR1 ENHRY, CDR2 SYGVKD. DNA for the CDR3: TGTGCCTCTAATTCGGGAGATTCCCACGAGCAGTACTTC. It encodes CASNSGDSHEQYF.

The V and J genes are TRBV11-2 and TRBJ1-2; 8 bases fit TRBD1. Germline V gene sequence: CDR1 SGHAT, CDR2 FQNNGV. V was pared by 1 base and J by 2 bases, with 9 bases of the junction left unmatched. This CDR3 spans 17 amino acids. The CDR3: CASSLGGQAGINYGYTF. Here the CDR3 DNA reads TGTGCCAGCAGCTTAGGGGGACAGGCTGGGATCAACTATGGCTACACCTTC.

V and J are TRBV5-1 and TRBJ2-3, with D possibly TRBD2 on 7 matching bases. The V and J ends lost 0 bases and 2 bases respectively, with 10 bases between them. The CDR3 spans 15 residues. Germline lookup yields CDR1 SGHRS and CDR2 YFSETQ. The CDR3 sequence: CASSLAAGATDTQYF. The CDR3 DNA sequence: TGCGCCAGCAGCTTGGCGGCGGGGGCCACAGATACGCAGTATTTT.

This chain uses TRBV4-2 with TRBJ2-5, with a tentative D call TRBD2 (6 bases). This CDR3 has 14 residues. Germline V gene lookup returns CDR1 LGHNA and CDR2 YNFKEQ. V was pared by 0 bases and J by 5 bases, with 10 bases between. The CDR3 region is CASSQEGGFETQYF. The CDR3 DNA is TGTGCCAGCAGCCAAGAGGGGGGTTTTGAGACCCAGTACTTC.

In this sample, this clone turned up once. The CDR3 coding sequence is TGTGCCAGCAGCTTGGCCCCCGGATACTACGAGCAGTACTTC. Translating gives CASSLAPGYYEQYF. The chain combines TRBV5-5 with TRBJ2-7, with D hard to call. There are 14 residues in the CDR3. Germline V gene sequence: CDR1 SGHKS, CDR2 YYEKEE (reference sequence). The ends were cut back, 0 bases at V and 3 bases at J, with 10 bases in the middle.

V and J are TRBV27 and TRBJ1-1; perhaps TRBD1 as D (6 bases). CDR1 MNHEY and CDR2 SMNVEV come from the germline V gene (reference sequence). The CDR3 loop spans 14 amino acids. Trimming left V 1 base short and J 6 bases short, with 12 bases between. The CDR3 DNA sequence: TGTGCCAGCAGTTTATTAGGGGGTGCTCCTGAAGCTTTCTTT. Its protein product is CASSLLGGAPEAFF.

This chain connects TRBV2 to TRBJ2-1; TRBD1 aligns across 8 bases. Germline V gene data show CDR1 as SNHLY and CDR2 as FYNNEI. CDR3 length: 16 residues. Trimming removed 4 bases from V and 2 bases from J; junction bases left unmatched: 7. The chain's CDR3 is CASSGPGTGAYNEQFF. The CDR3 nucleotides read TGTGCCAGCAGTGGACCCGGGACAGGTGCCTACAATGAGCAGTTCTTC.

CDR3 residues: CASRALAGVGDTQYF. The DNA of the CDR3 is TGCGCCAGCAGGGCCCTAGCGGGGGTTGGAGATACGCAGTATTTT. The genes are TRBV10-2 and TRBJ2-3, with 10 bases lining up with TRBD2. The CDR3 contains 15 residues. V shed 6 bases, J shed 5 bases, and the junction held 8 bases outside the gene matches. Germline CDR1 is WSHSY and CDR2 is SAAADI.

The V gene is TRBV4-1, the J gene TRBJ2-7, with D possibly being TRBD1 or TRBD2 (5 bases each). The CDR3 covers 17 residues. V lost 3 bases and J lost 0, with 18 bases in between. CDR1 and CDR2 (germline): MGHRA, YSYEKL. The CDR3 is CASSHGHGEWGSYEQYF. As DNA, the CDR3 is TGCGCCAGCAGCCACGGACACGGGGAATGGGGCTCCTACGAGCAGTACTTC.

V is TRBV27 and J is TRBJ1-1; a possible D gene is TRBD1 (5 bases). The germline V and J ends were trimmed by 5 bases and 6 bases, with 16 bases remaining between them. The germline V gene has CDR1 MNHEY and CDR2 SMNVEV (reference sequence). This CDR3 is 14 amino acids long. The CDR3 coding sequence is TGTGCCAGCAGTGCCGGGGGGGAAAACGCTGAAGCTTTCTTT. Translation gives CASSAGGENAEAFF.

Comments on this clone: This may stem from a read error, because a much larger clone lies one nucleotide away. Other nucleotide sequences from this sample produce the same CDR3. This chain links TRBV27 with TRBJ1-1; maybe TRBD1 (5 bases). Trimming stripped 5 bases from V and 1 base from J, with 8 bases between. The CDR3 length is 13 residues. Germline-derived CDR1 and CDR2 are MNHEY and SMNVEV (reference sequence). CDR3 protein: CASSVGGNTEAFF. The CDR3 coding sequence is TGTGCCAGCAGTGTTGGGGGGAACACTGAAGCTTTCTTT.

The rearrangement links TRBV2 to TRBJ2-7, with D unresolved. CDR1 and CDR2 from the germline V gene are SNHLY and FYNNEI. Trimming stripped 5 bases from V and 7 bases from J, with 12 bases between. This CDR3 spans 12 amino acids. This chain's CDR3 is CASSRVPREQYF. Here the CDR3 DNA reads TGTGCCAGCAGTCGGGTCCCGAGGGAGCAGTACTTC.